A single TCR beta chain is shown here with its context. No cognate antigen has been identified for it. Within one base of it there is no much larger clone, and no base qualities were kept. V is pruned by 1 base and J by 2 bases, leaving 6 bases of the junction without a gene match. For CDR1 and CDR2, the germline V gene lists MDHEN and SYDVKM. From cysteine to phenylalanine, the CDR3 is 16 amino acids long. The sequence is cut down to CDR3 DNA, 48 bases in frame from base 1. This record comes from a study of blood T cell repertoires in COVID-19 (dated by TCRdb to about 2020). About the investigation overall: Samples covering the acute and convalescent phases of COVID-19 were provided by collaborators in the United States, Italy and Spain. Nearly every sample came with metadata listing a de-identified subject ID, COVID-19 status, age in years and sex. The material from the prospective study consisted of cDNA or gDNA derived from T cells, B-cell-depleted T cells, or PBMCs. The samples were drawn from the first 160 participants of the ongoing ImmuneRACE study and from more than 1,000 subjects provided by 6 global collaborators. Deeply sampled blood TCRbeta repertoires from subjects exposed to, actively infected with, or recovered from COVID-19 were included in the dataset. A freely available public database, intended as a resource for researchers studying the immune response to SARS-CoV-2, is where the repertoires were released. HLA class I and class II types, where available, came from metadata supplied by the sample provider rather than from assay-based typing. General findings and caveats noted by the study authors: Clinical and demographic metadata were provided uncurated, with the amount varying by source and participant.

TCRbeta CDR3 regions were amplified from genomic DNA by means of the immunoSEQ Assay, a bias-controlled multiplex PCR. On the study's bioinformatics: The number of nucleated cells in each sample was estimated from the amplification of reference gene primers within the assay. To quantify the absolute abundance of each unique TCRbeta CDR3 rearrangement, sequence reads were collapsed and filtered. For each sample, productive Simpson clonality was calculated as the square root of Simpson's diversity index over productive rearrangements. Here the immuneACCESS table is served through TCRdb, limited to in-frame sequences with V and J called. Missing clones are a known gap in these copies; in checked studies unresolved V genes cover under half, and the rest lacks a known reason. Clonal size and the V and J genes are those of that table, whereas D and trimming came from the DNA. Recorded for this sample are approximately 97,000 clones; approximately 78% of them occurred a single time. The leading ten clones occupy approximately 9.8% of the sample.

Whole blood was collected in K2EDTA tubes by collaborating institutions according to the institutions' own protocols. For TCRbeta analysis, collaborators shipped samples in one of three forms: frozen whole blood, isolated PBMCs, or DNA extracted from either of those sample types. The receptor was isolated from a man in his 60s with active or convalescent COVID-19. The source material was peripheral blood. The V and J segments used are TRBV28 and TRBJ1-2; TRBD1 matches 8 bases in the middle. The CDR3 loop reads CASSLLTGAANYGYTF. The bases read TGTGCCAGCAGTTTATTGACAGGGGCTGCCAACTATGGCTACACCTTC.